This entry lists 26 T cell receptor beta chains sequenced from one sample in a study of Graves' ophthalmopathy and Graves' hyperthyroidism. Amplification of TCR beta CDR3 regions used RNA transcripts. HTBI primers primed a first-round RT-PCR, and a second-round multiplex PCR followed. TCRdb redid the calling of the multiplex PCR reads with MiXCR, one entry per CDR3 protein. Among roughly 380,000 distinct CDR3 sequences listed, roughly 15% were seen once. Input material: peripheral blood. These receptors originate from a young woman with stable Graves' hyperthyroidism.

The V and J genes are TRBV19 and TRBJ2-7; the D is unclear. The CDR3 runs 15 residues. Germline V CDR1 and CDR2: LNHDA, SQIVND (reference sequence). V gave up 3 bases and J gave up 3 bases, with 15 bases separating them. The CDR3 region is CASSMGRIGDYEQYF. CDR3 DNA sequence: TGTGCCAGTAGTATGGGTAGGATAGGCGACTACGAGCAGTACTTC. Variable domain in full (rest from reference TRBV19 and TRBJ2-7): DGGITQSPKYLFRKEGQNVTLSCEQNLNHDAMYWYRQDPGQGLRLIYYSQIVNDFQKGDIAEGYSVSREKKESFPLTVTSAQKNPTAFYLCASSMGRIGDYEQYFGPGTRLTVT.

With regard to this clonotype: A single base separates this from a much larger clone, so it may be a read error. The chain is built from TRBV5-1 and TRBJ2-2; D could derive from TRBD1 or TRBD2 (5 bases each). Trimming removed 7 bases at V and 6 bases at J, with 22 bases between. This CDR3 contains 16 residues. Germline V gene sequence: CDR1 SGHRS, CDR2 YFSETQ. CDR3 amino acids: CASRRTTAGQAGELFF. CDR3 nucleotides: TGCGCCAGCCGGAGGACAACTGCAGGGCAGGCCGGGGAGCTGTTTTTT.

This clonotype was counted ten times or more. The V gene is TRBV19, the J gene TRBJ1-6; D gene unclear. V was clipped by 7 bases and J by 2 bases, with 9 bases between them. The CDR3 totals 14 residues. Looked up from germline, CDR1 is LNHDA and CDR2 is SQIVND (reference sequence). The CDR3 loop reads CASNDRAYNSPLHF. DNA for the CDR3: TGTGCCAGTAATGACCGAGCCTATAATTCACCCCTCCACTTT. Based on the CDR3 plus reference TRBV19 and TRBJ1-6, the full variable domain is DGGITQSPKYLFRKEGQNVTLSCEQNLNHDAMYWYRQDPGQGLRLIYYSQIVNDFQKGDIAEGYSVSREKKESFPLTVTSAQKNPTAFYLCASNDRAYNSPLHFGNGTRLTVT.

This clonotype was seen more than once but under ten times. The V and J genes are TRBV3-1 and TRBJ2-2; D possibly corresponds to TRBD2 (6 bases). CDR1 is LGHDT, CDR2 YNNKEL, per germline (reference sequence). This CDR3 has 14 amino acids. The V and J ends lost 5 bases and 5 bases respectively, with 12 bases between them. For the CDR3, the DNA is TGTGCCAGCAGCTTTAGCGGAAGGACCGGGGAGCTGTTTTTT. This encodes CASSFSGRTGELFF.

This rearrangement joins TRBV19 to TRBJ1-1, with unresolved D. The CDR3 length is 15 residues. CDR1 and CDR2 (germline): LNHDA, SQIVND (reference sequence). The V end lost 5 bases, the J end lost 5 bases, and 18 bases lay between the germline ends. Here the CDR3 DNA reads TGTGCCAGTAGTCCCCGGACGGCCGAGGTGACTGAAGCTTTCTTT. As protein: CASSPRTAEVTEAFF.

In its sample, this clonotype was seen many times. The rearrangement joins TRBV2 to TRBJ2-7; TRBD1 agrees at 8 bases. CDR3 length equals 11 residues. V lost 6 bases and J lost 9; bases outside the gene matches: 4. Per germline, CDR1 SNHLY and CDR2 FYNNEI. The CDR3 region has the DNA TGTGCCAGCAGGGACAGGGCCGGGCAGTACTTC. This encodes CASRDRAGQYF.

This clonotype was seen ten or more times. CDR3 loop: CASSWARDSEAGNTIYF. In nucleotides, the CDR3 is TGCGCCAGCAGCTGGGCGAGGGACAGCGAAGCCGGAAACACCATATATTTT. The chain uses TRBV5-1 and TRBJ1-3; 7 bases are shared with TRBD1. V was pared by 3 bases and J by 4 bases, with 13 bases of the junction left unmatched. This CDR3 contains 17 residues. Germline assignment: CDR1 SGHRS and CDR2 YFSETQ.

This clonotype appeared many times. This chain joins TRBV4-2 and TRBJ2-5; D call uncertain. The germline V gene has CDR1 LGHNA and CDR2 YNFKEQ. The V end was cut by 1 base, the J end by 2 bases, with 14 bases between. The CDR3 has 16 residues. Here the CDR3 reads CASSQAAGYLQETQYF. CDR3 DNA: TGTGCCAGCAGCCAAGCCGCCGGCTATCTGCAAGAGACCCAGTACTTC.

The CDR3, as DNA: TGTGCCAGCACCTCGGGACAGGGGTCGTTCAGGAACACTGAAGCTTTCTTT. It translates to CASTSGQGSFRNTEAFF. The rearrangement joins TRBV12-3 or TRBV12-4 to TRBJ1-1, with 10 bases matching TRBD1. J lost 1 base, V lost 7 bases, and 12 bases had no gene match. The CDR3 runs to 17 residues.

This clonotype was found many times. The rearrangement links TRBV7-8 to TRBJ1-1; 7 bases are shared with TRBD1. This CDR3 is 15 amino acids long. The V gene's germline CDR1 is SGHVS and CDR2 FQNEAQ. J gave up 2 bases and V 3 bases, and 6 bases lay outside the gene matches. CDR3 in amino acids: CASSLFTGENTEAFF. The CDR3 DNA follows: TGTGCCAGCAGCTTGTTTACAGGGGAAAACACTGAAGCTTTCTTT.

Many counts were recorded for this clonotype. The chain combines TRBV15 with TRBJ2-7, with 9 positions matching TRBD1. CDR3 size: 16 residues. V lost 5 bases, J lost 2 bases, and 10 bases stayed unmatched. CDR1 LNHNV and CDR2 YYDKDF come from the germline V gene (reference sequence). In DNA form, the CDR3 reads TGTGCCACCAGCCGAGCCCGGGACAGGGTGACCTACGAGCAGTACTTC. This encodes CATSRARDRVTYEQYF. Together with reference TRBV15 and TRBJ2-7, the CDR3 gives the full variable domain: DAMVIQNPRYQVTQFGKPVTLSCSQTLNHNVMYWYQQKSSQAPKLLFHYYDKDFNNEADTPDNFQSRRPNTSFCFLDIRSPGLGDTAMYLCATSRARDRVTYEQYFGPGTRLTVT.

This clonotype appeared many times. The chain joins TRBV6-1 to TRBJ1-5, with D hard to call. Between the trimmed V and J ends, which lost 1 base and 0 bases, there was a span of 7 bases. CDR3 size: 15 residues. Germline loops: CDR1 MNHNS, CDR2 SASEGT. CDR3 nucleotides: TGTGCCAGCAGTGAAGGGAGCTATAGCAATCAGCCCCAGCATTTT. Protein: CASSEGSYSNQPQHF.

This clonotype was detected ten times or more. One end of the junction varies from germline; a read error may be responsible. CDR3 DNA: TGTGCCAGCAGTCCAGGACAGCCTGATGCTTTCTTT. Its protein is CASSPGQPDAFF. V usage is TRBV12-3 or TRBV12-4 and J usage is TRBJ1-1; possibly TRBD1 for D (6 bases). This CDR3 comprises 12 residues.

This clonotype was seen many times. CDR3 amino acids: CASSYAGNQPQHF. The CDR3 region has the DNA TGTGCCAGCAGTTACGCGGGCAATCAGCCCCAGCATTTT. The chain combines TRBV6-5 with TRBJ1-5, with unresolved D. CDR3 size: 13 residues. The germline V and J ends were trimmed by 2 bases and 2 bases, with 4 bases remaining between them. Germline V CDR1 and CDR2: MNHEY, SVGAGI.

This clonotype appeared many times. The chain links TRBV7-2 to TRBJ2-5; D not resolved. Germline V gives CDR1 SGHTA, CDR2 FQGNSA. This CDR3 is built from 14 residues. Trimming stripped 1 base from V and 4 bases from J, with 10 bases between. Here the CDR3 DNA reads TGTGCCAGCAGCTTAGATAGGAGTTTAGAGACCCAGTACTTC. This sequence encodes CASSLDRSLETQYF. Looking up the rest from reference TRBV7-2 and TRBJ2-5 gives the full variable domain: GAGVSQSPSNKVTEKGKDVELRCDPISGHTALYWYRQSLGQGLEFLIYFQGNSAPDKSGLPSDRFSAERTGGSVSTLTIQRTQQEDSAVYLCASSLDRSLETQYFGPGTRLLVL.

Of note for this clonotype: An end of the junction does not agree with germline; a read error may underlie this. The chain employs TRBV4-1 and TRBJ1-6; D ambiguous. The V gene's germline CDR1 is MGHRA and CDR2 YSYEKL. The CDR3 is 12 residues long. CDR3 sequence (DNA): TGCGCCAGCAGCCGTCCGGGATCACACCTCCACTTT. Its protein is CASSRPGSHLHF.

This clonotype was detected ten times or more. CDR3 loop: CASSQDWGGNQPQHF. Written as DNA, the CDR3 is TGTGCCAGCAGCCAAGATTGGGGGGGGAATCAGCCCCAGCATTTT. The chain couples TRBV4-2 to TRBJ1-5; TRBD1 is a possible D gene (5 bases). The CDR3 is 15 amino acids. Germline assignment: CDR1 LGHNA and CDR2 YNFKEQ. Trimming pared 0 bases from V and 4 bases from J, leaving 10 bases between.

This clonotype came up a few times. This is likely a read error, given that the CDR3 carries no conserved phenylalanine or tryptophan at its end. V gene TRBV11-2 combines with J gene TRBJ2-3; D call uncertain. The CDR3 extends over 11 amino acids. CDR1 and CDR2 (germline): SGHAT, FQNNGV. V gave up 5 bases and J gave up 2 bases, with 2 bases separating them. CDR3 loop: CASSTTDTQYL. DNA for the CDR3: TGTGCCAGCAGCACCACAGATACGCAGTATCTT.

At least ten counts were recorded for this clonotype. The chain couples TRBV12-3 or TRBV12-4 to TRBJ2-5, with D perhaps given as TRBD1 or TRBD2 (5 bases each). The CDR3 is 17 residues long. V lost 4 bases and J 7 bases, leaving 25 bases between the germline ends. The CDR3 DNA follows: TGTGCCAGCAGTTCCCGGGACGCTCCCACAATTAAGGTGACCCAGTACTTC. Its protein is CASSSRDAPTIKVTQYF.

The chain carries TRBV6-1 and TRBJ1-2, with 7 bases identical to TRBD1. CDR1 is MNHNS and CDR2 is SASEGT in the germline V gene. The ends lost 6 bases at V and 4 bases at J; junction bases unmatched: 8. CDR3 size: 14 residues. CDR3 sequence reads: CASRQGPPLYGYTF. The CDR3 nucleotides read TGTGCCAGCAGACAGGGGCCTCCCCTCTATGGCTACACCTTC.

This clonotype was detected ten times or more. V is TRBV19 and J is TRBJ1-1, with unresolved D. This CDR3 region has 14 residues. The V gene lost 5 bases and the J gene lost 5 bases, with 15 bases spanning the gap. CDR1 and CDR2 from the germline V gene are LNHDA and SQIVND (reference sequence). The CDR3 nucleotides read TGTGCCAGTAGTCCACGGAATCTCCAGACTGAAGCTTTCTTT. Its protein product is CASSPRNLQTEAFF.

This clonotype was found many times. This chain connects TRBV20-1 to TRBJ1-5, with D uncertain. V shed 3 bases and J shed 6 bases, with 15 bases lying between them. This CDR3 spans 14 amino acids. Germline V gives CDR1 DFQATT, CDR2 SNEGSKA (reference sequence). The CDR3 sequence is CSASDNRPAQPQHF. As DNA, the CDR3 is TGCAGTGCTAGCGACAACCGTCCCGCTCAGCCCCAGCATTTT.

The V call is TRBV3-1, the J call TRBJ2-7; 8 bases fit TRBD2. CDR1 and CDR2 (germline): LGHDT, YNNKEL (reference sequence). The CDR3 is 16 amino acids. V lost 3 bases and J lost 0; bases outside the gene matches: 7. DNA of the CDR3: TGTGCCAGCAGCCATTACCAGCGGGGGAGCTCCTACGAGCAGTACTTC. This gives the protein CASSHYQRGSSYEQYF.

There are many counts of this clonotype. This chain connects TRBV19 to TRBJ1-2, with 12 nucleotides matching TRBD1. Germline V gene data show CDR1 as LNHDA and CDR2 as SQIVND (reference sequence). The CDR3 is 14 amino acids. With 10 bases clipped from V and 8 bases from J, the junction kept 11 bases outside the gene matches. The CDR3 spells CATYRDRGLQGYTF. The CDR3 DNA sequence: TGTGCCACCTATCGGGACAGGGGGCTTCAGGGCTACACCTTC.

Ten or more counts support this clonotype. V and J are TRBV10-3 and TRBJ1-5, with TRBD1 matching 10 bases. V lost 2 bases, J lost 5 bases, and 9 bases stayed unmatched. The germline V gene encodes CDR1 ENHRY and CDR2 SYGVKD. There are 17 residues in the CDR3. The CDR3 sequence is CAISEGGTGASYQPQHF. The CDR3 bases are TGTGCCATCAGTGAGGGTGGGACAGGGGCTTCGTATCAGCCCCAGCATTTT.

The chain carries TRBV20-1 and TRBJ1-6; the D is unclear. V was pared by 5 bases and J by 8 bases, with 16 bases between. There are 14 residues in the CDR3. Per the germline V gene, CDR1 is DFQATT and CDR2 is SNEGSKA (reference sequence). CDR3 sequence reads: CSASSGVIDSPLHF. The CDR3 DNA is TGCAGTGCTTCAAGTGGGGTAATAGATTCACCCCTCCACTTT.